This T cell receptor (beta chain) was identified during a study of blood T cell repertoires in COVID-19. Study context: Acute-phase and convalescent COVID-19 samples originated in the United States, Italy and Spain. Sample material is recorded as cDNA or gDNA derived from T cells, B-cell-depleted T cells, or PBMCs.

To note about this clone: One end of the junction is discordant with germline, which a read error may explain.

From germline, CDR1 is SNHLY and CDR2 FYNNEI. This CDR3 comprises 14 residues. In the authors' workflow: The authors estimated nucleated cell counts from reference gene primer amplification. Sequencing used immunoSEQ multiplex PCR; TCRdb keeps in-frame clones, though not all of them. The D gene and trimming were derived from the DNA, and the V and J assignments and clone size from that table. Of roughly 250,000 clones detected, 70% to 85% appear once; the ten largest clones hold over 1.5%. The clonotype comes from a woman of 80 years or more with acute or convalescent COVID-19. The sequencing input was peripheral blood. The chain couples TRBV2 to TRBJ1-5; TRBD1 aligns across 7 bases. The CDR3, as DNA: TGTGCCAGCAGGGAAGGACAGGTCAATCAGCCCCAGCATTTT. Its translation: CASREGQVNQPQHF.